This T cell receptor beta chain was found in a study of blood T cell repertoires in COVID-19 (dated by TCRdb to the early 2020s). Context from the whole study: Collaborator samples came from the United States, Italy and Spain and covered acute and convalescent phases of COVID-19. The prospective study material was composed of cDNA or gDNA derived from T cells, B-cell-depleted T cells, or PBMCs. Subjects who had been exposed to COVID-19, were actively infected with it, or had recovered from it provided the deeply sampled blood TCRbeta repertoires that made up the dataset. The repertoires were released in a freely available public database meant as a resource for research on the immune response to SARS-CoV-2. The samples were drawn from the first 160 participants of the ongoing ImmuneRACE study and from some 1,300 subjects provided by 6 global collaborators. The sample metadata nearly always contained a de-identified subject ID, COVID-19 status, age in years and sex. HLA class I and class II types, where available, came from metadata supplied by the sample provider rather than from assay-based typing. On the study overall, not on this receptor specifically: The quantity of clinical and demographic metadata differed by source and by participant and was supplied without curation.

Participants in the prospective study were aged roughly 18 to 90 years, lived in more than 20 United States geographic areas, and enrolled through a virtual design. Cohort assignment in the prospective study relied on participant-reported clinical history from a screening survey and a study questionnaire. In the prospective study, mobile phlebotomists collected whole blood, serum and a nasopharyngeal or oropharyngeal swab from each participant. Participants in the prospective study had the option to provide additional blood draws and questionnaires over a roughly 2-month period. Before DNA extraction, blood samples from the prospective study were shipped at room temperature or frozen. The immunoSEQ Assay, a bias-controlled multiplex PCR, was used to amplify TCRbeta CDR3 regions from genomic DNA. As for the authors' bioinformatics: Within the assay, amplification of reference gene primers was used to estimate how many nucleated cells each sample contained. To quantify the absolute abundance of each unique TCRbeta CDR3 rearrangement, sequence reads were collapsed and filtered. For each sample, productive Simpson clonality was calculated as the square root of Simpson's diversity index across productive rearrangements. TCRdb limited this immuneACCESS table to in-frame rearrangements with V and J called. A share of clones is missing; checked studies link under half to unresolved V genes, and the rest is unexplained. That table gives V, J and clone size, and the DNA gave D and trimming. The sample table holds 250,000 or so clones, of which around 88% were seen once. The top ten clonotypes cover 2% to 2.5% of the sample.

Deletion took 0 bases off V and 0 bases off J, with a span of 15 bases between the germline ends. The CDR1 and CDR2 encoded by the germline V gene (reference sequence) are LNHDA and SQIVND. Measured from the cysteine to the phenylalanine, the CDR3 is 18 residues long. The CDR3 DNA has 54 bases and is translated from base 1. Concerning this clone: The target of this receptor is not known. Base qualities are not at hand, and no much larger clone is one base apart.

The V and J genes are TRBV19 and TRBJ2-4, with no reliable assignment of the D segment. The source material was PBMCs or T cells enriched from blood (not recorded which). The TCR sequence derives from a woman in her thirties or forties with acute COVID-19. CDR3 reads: CASSIDGYDFLAKNIQYF. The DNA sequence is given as TGTGCCAGTAGTATAGATGGGTACGACTTTCTAGCCAAAAACATTCAGTACTTC. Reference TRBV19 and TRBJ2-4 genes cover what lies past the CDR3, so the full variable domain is DGGITQSPKYLFRKEGQNVTLSCEQNLNHDAMYWYRQDPGQGLRLIYYSQIVNDFQKGDIAEGYSVSREKKESFPLTVTSAQKNPTAFYLCASSIDGYDFLAKNIQYFGAGTRLSVL.